Below are 9 T cell receptor beta chains sequenced from a single sample in a study of cytomegalovirus exposure and HLA in healthy donors. 13 Jbeta primers and 60 Vbeta primers were used for the PCR. Data came from immunoSEQ multiplex PCR; TCRdb stores just in-frame clones and leaves some out. The sample holds about 110,000 clones, over 60% seen once. Source material: PBMCs. The origin of the receptors is a man between 25 and 39 years old in good health and CMV-seropositive.

Regarding this clone: A read error may explain this, as a much larger clone is one base away. This chain joins TRBV5-6 and TRBJ1-2, with unresolved D. Trimming removed 0 bases at V and 0 bases at J, with 3 bases between. Germline lookup yields CDR1 SGHDT and CDR2 YYEEEE. This CDR3 has 13 residues. The CDR3 sequence: CASSLVTNYGYTF. CDR3 DNA sequence: TGTGCCAGCAGCTTGGTCACTAACTATGGCTACACCTTC. The variable domain in full, with the rest retrieved from reference TRBV5-6 and TRBJ1-2, is DAGVTQSPTHLIKTRGQQVTLRCSPKSGHDTVSWYQQALGQGPQFIFQYYEEEERQRGNFPDRFSGHQFPNYSSELNVNALLLGDSALYLCASSLVTNYGYTFGSGTRLTVV.

In nucleotides, the CDR3 is TGCGCCAGCAGCCAGGACAGGGTGAACACTGAAGCTTTCTTT. Amino acid sequence: CASSQDRVNTEAFF. The chain joins TRBV4-3 to TRBJ1-1; 8 nucleotides align to TRBD1. Per the germline V gene, CDR1 is LGHNA and CDR2 is YSLEER. After removal of 3 bases from V and 0 bases from J, the junction contained 0 bases not matched to a gene. The CDR3 runs to 14 residues.

The V and J genes are TRBV5-1 and TRBJ2-3, with TRBD2 identical over 13 bases. Germline V lookup: CDR1 SGHRS, CDR2 YFSETQ. Trimming removed 4 bases from V and 1 base from J; junction bases left unmatched: 6. This CDR3 has 17 residues. CDR3 sequence (DNA): TGCGCCAGCAGCCGGACTAGCGGGGGAGCGCGCACAGATACGCAGTATTTT. Translation gives CASSRTSGGARTDTQYF.

Turning to this clone: Compared with germline, one end of the junction differs, possibly owing to a read error. The rearrangement joins TRBV27 to TRBJ2-5; D might be TRBD2 (5 bases). Germline lookup yields CDR1 MNHEY and CDR2 SMNVEV (reference sequence). The CDR3 contains 14 residues. The CDR3 DNA sequence: TGTGCCAGCAGCTTATCCGGGGACCAAGAGACCCAGTACTTC. It translates to CASSLSGDQETQYF.

The CDR3 sequence is CASLEARGTDEQYF. In DNA form, the CDR3 reads TGTGCCAGCCTAGAAGCCAGGGGCACGGACGAGCAGTACTTC. J is TRBJ2-7 and V is TRBV2; a weak D match, TRBD1 (6 bases). Trimming took 8 bases from V and 5 from J, leaving 19 bases between them. Germline V gene lookup returns CDR1 SNHLY and CDR2 FYNNEI. The CDR3 is 14 residues long. The full variable domain, rest sourced from reference TRBV2 and TRBJ2-7, is EPEVTQTPSHQVTQMGQEVILRCVPISNHLYFYWYRQILGQKVEFLVSFYNNEISEKSEIFDDQFSVERPDGSNFTLKIRSTKLEDSAMYFCASLEARGTDEQYFGPGTRLTVT.

The chain employs TRBV30 and TRBJ1-1; D is perhaps TRBD1 (6 bases). Per the germline V gene, CDR1 is GTSNPN and CDR2 is SVGIG (reference sequence). The CDR3 loop spans 13 amino acids. Trimming removed 4 bases at V and 5 bases at J, with 14 bases between. The CDR3 nucleotides read TGTGCCTGGAATATAGGACAGCGGACTGAAGCTTTCTTT. Translation gives CAWNIGQRTEAFF.

This clone was found a few times. The rearrangement joins TRBV6-6 to TRBJ1-3, with D perhaps matching TRBD1 (6 bases). Germline V gives CDR1 MNHNY, CDR2 SVGAGI (reference sequence). CDR3 length: 15 residues. Trimming removed 6 bases from V and 0 bases from J, with 12 bases in between. The CDR3 coding sequence is TGTGCCAGCAGGAGACAGGCCAGCTCTGGAAACACCATATATTTT. Translating it yields CASRRQASSGNTIYF.

Of note for this clone: Other DNA sequences from this sample encode an identical CDR3 as well. V usage is TRBV10-2 and J usage is TRBJ1-1; 8 bases are shared with TRBD1. V was pared by 1 base and J by 3 bases, with 4 bases of the junction left unmatched. This CDR3 comprises 15 residues. Germline V gene sequence: CDR1 WSHSY, CDR2 SAAADI. CDR3 amino acids: CASSEYPGQDTEAFF. The DNA of the CDR3 is TGCGCCAGCAGTGAGTATCCGGGACAGGACACTGAAGCTTTCTTT.

The V gene is TRBV29-1, the J gene TRBJ2-7, with D uncertain. V was pared by 3 bases and J by 5 bases, with 17 bases between. The CDR3 sequence is 14 residues long. The V gene's germline CDR1 is SQVTM and CDR2 ANQGSEA. The CDR3 spells CSVEGTGSSNEQYF. The CDR3 region has the DNA TGCAGCGTTGAGGGTACCGGGTCCTCAAACGAGCAGTACTTC.